The 24 T cell receptor beta chains in this list originate from one sample, sequenced in a study of CD8+ T cells in alopecia areata. Extracted from the samples, RNA was reverse transcribed into cDNA to serve as the sequencing template. TCRdb keeps only in-frame clones here, not all; method: immunoSEQ multiplex PCR. The sample shows approximately 280,000 clones, about three fifths of them seen only once. The treatment was: oral pan-JAK inhibitor, 5-10 mg twice daily. Sequencing used CD4+ T cells sorted from blood, obtained at week 24, from a patient treated with tofacitinib. The receptor source for this set is a human donor with alopecia areata.

The chain uses TRBV28 and TRBJ2-7; perhaps TRBD2 as D (6 bases). Trimming pared 1 base from V and 5 bases from J, leaving 9 bases between. The CDR3 has 13 residues. Germline V gene sequence: CDR1 MDHEN, CDR2 SYDVKM. DNA for the CDR3: TGTGCCAGCAGTTTATTGGACTACCACGAGCAGTACTTC. It is translated as CASSLLDYHEQYF.

J is TRBJ2-3 and V is TRBV5-1; tentatively, D is TRBD2 (5 bases). Germline lookup yields CDR1 SGHRS and CDR2 YFSETQ. Trimming shortened V by 4 bases and J by 2 bases, and 20 bases separated the two germline ends. The CDR3 runs 17 residues. The chain's CDR3 is CASSLWELATDTDTQYF. In DNA, the CDR3 is TGCGCCAGCAGCCTTTGGGAGCTAGCTACGGACACAGATACGCAGTATTTT.

The chain recombines TRBV5-4 with TRBJ1-6, with D uncertain. This CDR3 region has 14 residues. Trimming removed 9 bases at V and 8 bases at J, with 18 bases between. The germline CDR1 and CDR2 sequences are SGHNT and YYREEE (reference sequence). The CDR3 nucleotides read TGTGCCACCTCTCCGGTGGAGGTGGATTCACCCCTCCACTTT. Encoded protein: CATSPVEVDSPLHF. The full variable domain, its missing parts supplied by reference TRBV5-4 and TRBJ1-6, is ETGVTQSPTHLIKTRGQQVTLRCSSQSGHNTVSWYQQALGQGPQFIFQYYREEENGRGNFPPRFSGLQFPNYSSELNVNALELDDSALYLCATSPVEVDSPLHFGNGTRLTVT.

This clone was picked up a small number of times. As DNA, the CDR3 is TGCAGCGCCCGGGCAGGGCAGATCTATGGCTACACCTTC. Protein product: CSARAGQIYGYTF. V and J are TRBV29-1 and TRBJ1-2, with TRBD1 as a possible D gene (5 bases). The CDR3 runs 13 residues. Trimming removed 7 bases at V and 4 bases at J, with 16 bases between. The germline V gene encodes CDR1 SQVTM and CDR2 ANQGSEA.

The chain uses TRBV29-1 and TRBJ2-5, with TRBD2 identical over 7 bases. CDR3 length: 14 residues. V was pared by 3 bases and J by 1 base, with 5 bases of the junction left unmatched. The V gene's germline CDR1 is SQVTM and CDR2 ANQGSEA. This chain's CDR3 is CSVDRGGGQETQYF. The CDR3 bases are TGCAGCGTTGATAGGGGCGGGGGCCAAGAGACCCAGTACTTC. The variable domain in full, with the rest retrieved from reference TRBV29-1 and TRBJ2-5, is SAVISQKPSRDICQRGTSLTIQCQVDSQVTMMFWYRQQPGQSLTLIATANQGSEATYESGFVIDKFPISRPNLTFSTLTVSNMSPEDSSIYLCSVDRGGGQETQYFGPGTRLLVL.

This clone was seen a handful of times. The CDR3 spells CASSQGSRNIQYF. The CDR3 bases are TGCGCCAGCAGCCAAGGCAGCCGAAACATTCAGTACTTC. This chain links TRBV4-3 with TRBJ2-4, with D unresolved. Per the germline V gene, CDR1 is LGHNA and CDR2 is YSLEER. The CDR3 is 13 amino acids. Trimming took off 1 base at V and 6 bases at J, with 7 bases between the two ends.

The chain is built from TRBV6-5 and TRBJ2-5; D call uncertain. V was pared by 6 bases and J by 4 bases, with 0 bases between. The germline V gene encodes CDR1 MNHEY and CDR2 SVGAGI. This CDR3 has 9 residues. Here the CDR3 reads CASRETQYF. The CDR3 DNA follows: TGTGCCAGCAGAGAGACCCAGTACTTC.

The V gene is TRBV7-9, the J gene TRBJ1-2; the D is unclear. CDR3 length: 13 residues. Germline V lookup: CDR1 SEHNR, CDR2 FQNEAQ (reference sequence). The V and J ends lost 2 bases and 7 bases respectively, with 11 bases between them. In DNA form, the CDR3 reads TGTGCCAGCAGCTTAACAACAGAATCTGGCTACACCTTC. Its protein product is CASSLTTESGYTF.

The J gene is TRBJ2-2, the V gene TRBV30; no reliable D call. The CDR3 runs 14 residues. The germline V gene has CDR1 GTSNPN and CDR2 SVGIG (reference sequence). V lost 5 bases and J 2 bases, leaving 12 bases between the germline ends. The CDR3 DNA is TGTGCCTGGCAATGGAGTCCCAACACCGGGGAGCTGTTTTTT. Residues: CAWQWSPNTGELFF.

The J gene is TRBJ2-7, the V gene TRBV9, with 7 bases matching TRBD1. The CDR3 totals 13 residues. Germline-derived CDR1 and CDR2 are SGDLS and YYNGEE. The V gene end was trimmed by 4 bases and the J gene end by 3 bases; junction bases not matched to a gene: 4. The DNA of the CDR3 is TGTGCCAGCAGCCCCCGGACAGGCTACGAGCAGTACTTC. This encodes CASSPRTGYEQYF.

This sequence joins TRBV5-1 and TRBJ2-6; TRBD1 aligns across 8 bases. This CDR3 has 17 residues. The germline gives CDR1 SGHRS, CDR2 YFSETQ. V gave up 5 bases and J gave up 0 bases; unmatched junction bases: 7. Written as DNA, the CDR3 is TGCGCCAGCAGTCATACAGGGGGAGGCTCTGGGGCCAACGTCCTGACTTTC. It specifies CASSHTGGGSGANVLTF.

The V gene is TRBV5-4, the J gene TRBJ2-7, with no clear D. Germline CDR1 and CDR2: SGHNT and YYREEE (reference sequence). This CDR3 is 11 amino acids long. Trimming pared 4 bases from V and 3 bases from J, leaving 5 bases between. As DNA, the CDR3 is TGTGCCAGCAGCACAGACTACGAGCAGTACTTC. It yields the protein CASSTDYEQYF.

As to this clone: Different DNA sequences within this sample yield the same CDR3. The gene calls are TRBV18 and TRBJ2-5, with 8 bases matching TRBD2. V trimming: 0 bases; J trimming: 5 bases; junction bases outside the gene matches: 2. Per the germline V gene, CDR1 is KGHSH and CDR2 is LQKENI. This CDR3 region has 14 residues. The CDR3 bases are TGTGCCAGCTCACCACCGGGACTAGAGGAGACCCAGTACTTC. Residues: CASSPPGLEETQYF.

Only a few counts were recorded for this clone. The chain combines TRBV4-3 with TRBJ1-5; D not certain. V was shortened by 3 bases and J by 7 bases, with 13 bases between the two germline ends. Germline-derived CDR1 and CDR2 are LGHNA and YSLEER. The CDR3 runs 14 residues. CDR3 residues: CASSQQPGRQPQHF. DNA for the CDR3: TGCGCCAGCAGCCAGCAGCCTGGGCGGCAGCCCCAGCATTTT.

This sequence joins TRBV11-1 and TRBJ2-7; 12 positions match TRBD1. Per the germline V gene, CDR1 is SGHAT and CDR2 is FQDESV (reference sequence). Unmatched junction bases numbered 8, after V lost 2 bases and J lost 0 bases. This CDR3 is 18 amino acids long. DNA for the CDR3: TGTGCCAGCAGCTTATTATCCGGGACAGGGGGCCGCTCCTACGAGCAGTACTTC. Amino acids: CASSLLSGTGGRSYEQYF.

This clone has more than one count but fewer than ten. This rearrangement joins TRBV28 to TRBJ1-6; D is unclear. Trimming shortened V by 6 bases and J by 7 bases, and 19 bases separated the two germline ends. The CDR3 is made up of 16 amino acids. The germline V gene encodes CDR1 MDHEN and CDR2 SYDVKM. The CDR3 nucleotides read TGTGCCAGCAGCTTTCCCTCTGGATACGGAAATTCACCCCTCCACTTT. It encodes CASSFPSGYGNSPLHF. Looking up the rest from reference TRBV28 and TRBJ1-6 gives the full variable domain: DVKVTQSSRYLVKRTGEKVFLECVQDMDHENMFWYRQDPGLGLRLIYFSYDVKMKEKGDIPEGYSVSREKKERFSLILESASTNQTSMYLCASSFPSGYGNSPLHFGNGTRLTVT.

The gene calls are TRBV29-1 and TRBJ2-6; 9 bases line up with TRBD1. Germline V CDR1 and CDR2: SQVTM, ANQGSEA. V shed 6 bases, J shed 0 bases, and the junction held 6 bases outside the gene matches. The CDR3 is 16 amino acids. For the CDR3, the DNA is TGCAGCGTCTCCGGGACAGGGTTCTCTGGGGCCAACGTCCTGACTTTC. It encodes CSVSGTGFSGANVLTF.

This rearrangement joins TRBV5-1 to TRBJ2-1; D possibly matches TRBD1 or TRBD2 (5 bases each). Trimming took 0 bases from V and 10 from J, leaving 11 bases between them. The CDR3 totals 13 residues. The germline gives CDR1 SGHRS, CDR2 YFSETQ. In DNA, the CDR3 is TGCGCCAGCAGCTTGGCTCGGGGCAACGAGCAGTTCTTC. The encoded protein is CASSLARGNEQFF.

The gene calls are TRBV7-9 and TRBJ1-1; 8 bases align to TRBD1. Looked up from germline, CDR1 is SEHNR and CDR2 is FQNEAQ (reference sequence). Trimming took 6 bases from V and 1 from J; bases not matched to a gene: 4. CDR3 length: 14 residues. CDR3 bases: TGTGCCAGCAGACGAGACAGGGGGAACACTGAAGCTTTCTTT. It specifies CASRRDRGNTEAFF. Filled out from reference TRBV7-9 and TRBJ1-1, the complete variable domain reads DTGVSQNPRHKITKRGQNVTFRCDPISEHNRLYWYRQTLGQGPEFLTYFQNEAQLEKSRLLSDRFSAERPKGSFSTLEIQRTEQGDSAMYLCASRRDRGNTEAFFGQGTRLTVV.

The genes are TRBV7-6 and TRBJ1-2, with D unresolved. CDR3 size: 13 residues. Trimming removed 1 base at V and 0 bases at J, with 3 bases between. Germline-derived CDR1 and CDR2 are SGHVS and FNYEAQ. CDR3 residues: CASSLGANYGYTF. The CDR3 coding sequence is TGTGCCAGCAGCTTAGGCGCTAACTATGGCTACACCTTC.

The chain is built from TRBV4-2 and TRBJ1-3; D not certain. The germline V gene has CDR1 LGHNA and CDR2 YNFKEQ. The CDR3 has 12 amino acids. The germline V and J ends were trimmed by 6 bases and 8 bases, with 11 bases remaining between them. CDR3 sequence reads: CASSRILDTIYF. CDR3 DNA: TGTGCCAGCAGTCGTATCCTGGACACCATATATTTT.

The chain uses TRBV13 and TRBJ2-5; D not resolved. This CDR3 region has 13 residues. Trimming stripped 4 bases from V and 3 bases from J, with 9 bases between. Germline assignment: CDR1 PRHDT and CDR2 FYEKMQ (reference sequence). Written as DNA, the CDR3 is TGTGCCAGCAGCTCCCTCCAGGAAGAGACCCAGTACTTC. This translates into CASSSLQEETQYF.

This clone was found once. The chain links TRBV30 to TRBJ1-5; TRBD1 matches at 7 bases. The CDR3 spans 15 residues. The germline CDR1 and CDR2 sequences are GTSNPN and SVGIG (reference sequence). With 2 bases clipped from V and 4 bases from J, the junction kept 8 bases outside the gene matches. Written as DNA, the CDR3 is TGTGCCTGGAGTACATCTATACAGGGGAATCAGCCCCAGCATTTT. This translates into CAWSTSIQGNQPQHF.

V is TRBV6-1 and J is TRBJ2-7; 13 bases fit TRBD2. From germline, CDR1 is MNHNS and CDR2 SASEGT. The CDR3 has 15 residues. The CDR3 protein is CAAAKGGLAGYEQYF. As DNA, the CDR3 is TGTGCAGCAGCGAAAGGGGGACTAGCGGGGTACGAGCAGTACTTC.